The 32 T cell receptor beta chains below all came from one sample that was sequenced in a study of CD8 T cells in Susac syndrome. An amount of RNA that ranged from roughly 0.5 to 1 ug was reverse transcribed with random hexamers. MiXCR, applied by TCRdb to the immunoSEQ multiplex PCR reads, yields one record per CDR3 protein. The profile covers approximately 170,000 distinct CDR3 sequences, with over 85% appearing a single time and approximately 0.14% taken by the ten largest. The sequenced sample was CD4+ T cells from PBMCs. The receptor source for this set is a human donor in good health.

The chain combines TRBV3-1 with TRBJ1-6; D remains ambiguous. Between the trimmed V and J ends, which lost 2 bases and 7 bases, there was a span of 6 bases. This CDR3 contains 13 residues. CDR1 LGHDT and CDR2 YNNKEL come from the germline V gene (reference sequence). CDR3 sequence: CASSQWINSPLHF. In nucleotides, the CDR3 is TGTGCCAGCAGCCAATGGATCAATTCACCCCTCCACTTT.

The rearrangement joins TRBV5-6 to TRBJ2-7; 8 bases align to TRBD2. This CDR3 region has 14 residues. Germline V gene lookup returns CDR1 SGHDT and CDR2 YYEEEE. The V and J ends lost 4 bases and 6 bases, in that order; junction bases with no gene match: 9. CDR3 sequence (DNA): TGTGCCAGCAGCCTTGGACTAGCTGGGGGCGAGCAGTACTTC. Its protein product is CASSLGLAGGEQYF.

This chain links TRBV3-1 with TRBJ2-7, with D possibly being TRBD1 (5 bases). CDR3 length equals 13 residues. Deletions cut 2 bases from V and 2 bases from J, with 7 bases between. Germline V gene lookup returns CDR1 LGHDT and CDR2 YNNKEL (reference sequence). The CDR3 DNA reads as TGTGCCAGCAGCCAACAGGGCCCCTACGAGCAGTACTTC. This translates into CASSQQGPYEQYF.

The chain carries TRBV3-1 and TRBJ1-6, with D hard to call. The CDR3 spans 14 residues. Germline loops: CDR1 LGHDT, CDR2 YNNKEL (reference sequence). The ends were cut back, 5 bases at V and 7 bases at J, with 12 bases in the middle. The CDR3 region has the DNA TGTGCCAGCAGCTTCCGGGCCGCGAATTCACCCCTCCACTTT. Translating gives CASSFRAANSPLHF.

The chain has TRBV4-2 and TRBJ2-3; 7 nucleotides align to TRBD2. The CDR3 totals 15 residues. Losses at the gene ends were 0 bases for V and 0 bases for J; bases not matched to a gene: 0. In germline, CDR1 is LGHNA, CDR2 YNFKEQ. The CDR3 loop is CASSQDSGSTDTQYF. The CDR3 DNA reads TGTGCCAGCAGCCAAGATAGCGGGAGCACAGATACGCAGTATTTT.

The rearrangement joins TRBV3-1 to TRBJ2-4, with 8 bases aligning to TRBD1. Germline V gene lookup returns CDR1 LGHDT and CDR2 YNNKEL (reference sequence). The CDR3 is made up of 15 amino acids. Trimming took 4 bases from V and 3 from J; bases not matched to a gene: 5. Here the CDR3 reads CASSPTGTGKNIQYF. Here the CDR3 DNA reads TGTGCCAGCAGCCCCACTGGGACAGGCAAAAACATTCAGTACTTC.

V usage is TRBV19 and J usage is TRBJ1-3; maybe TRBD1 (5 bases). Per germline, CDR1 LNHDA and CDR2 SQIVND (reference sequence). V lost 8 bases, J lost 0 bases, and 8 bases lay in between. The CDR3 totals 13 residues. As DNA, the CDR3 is TGTGCCAGTGAGAGGGGCTCTGGAAACACCATATATTTT. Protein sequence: CASERGSGNTIYF.

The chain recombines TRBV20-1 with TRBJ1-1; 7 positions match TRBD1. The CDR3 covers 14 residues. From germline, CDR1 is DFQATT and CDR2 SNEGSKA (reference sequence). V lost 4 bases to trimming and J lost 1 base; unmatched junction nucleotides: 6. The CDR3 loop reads CSAKEGARNTEAFF. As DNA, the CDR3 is TGCAGTGCTAAAGAGGGGGCCAGGAACACTGAAGCTTTCTTT.

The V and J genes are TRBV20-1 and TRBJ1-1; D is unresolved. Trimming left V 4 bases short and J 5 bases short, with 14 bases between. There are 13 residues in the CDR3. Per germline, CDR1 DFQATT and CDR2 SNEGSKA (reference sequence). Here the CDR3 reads CSAKGWEGTEAFF. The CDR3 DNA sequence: TGCAGTGCTAAGGGCTGGGAGGGAACTGAAGCTTTCTTT.

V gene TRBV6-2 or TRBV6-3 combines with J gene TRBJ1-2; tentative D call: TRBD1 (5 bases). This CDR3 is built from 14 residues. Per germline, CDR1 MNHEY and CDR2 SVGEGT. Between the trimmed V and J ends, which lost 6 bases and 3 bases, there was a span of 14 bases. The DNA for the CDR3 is TGTGCCAGCAGACCGCCCGGGACCGACTATGGCTACACCTTC. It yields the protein CASRPPGTDYGYTF.

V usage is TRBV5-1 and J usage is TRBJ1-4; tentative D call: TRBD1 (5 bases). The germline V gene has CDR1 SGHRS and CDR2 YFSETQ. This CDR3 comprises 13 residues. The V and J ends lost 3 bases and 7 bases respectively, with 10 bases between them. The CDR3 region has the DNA TGCGCCAGCAGCTCCCGGGACGGTGAAAAACTGTTTTTT. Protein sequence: CASSSRDGEKLFF.

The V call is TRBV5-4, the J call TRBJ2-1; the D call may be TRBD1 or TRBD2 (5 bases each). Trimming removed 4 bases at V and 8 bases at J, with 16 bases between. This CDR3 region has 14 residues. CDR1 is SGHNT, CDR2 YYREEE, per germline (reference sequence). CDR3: CASSLGTEGHEQFF. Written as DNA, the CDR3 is TGTGCCAGCAGCCTCGGGACGGAAGGGCATGAGCAGTTCTTC.

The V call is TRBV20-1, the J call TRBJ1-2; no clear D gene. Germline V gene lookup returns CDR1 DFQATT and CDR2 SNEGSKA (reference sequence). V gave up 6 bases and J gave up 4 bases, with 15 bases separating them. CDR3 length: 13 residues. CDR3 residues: CSAYPGPPYGYTF. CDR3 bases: TGCAGTGCCTACCCTGGGCCCCCCTATGGCTACACCTTC.

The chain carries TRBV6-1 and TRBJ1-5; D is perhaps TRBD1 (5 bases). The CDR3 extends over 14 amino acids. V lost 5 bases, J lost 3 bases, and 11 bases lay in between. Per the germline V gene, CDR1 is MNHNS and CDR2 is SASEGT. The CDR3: CASSQGDLNQPQHF. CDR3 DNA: TGTGCCAGCAGTCAAGGGGACCTCAATCAGCCCCAGCATTTT.

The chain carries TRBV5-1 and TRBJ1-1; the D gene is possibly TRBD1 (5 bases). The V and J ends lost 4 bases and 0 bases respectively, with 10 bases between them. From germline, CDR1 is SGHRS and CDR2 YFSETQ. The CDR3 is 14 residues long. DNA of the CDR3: TGCGCCAGCAGCGACGACAGATTGAACACTGAAGCTTTCTTT. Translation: CASSDDRLNTEAFF.

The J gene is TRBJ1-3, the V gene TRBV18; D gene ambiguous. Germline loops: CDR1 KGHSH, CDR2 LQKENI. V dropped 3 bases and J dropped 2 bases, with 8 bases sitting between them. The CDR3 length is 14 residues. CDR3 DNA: TGTGCCAGCTCACCTCGGCAAGCTGGAAACACCATATATTTT. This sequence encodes CASSPRQAGNTIYF.

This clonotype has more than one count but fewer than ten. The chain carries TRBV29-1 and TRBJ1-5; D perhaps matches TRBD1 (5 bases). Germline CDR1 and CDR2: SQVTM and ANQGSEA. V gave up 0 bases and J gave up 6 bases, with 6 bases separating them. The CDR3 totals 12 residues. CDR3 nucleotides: TGCAGCGTTGAAGAGGGGGGTCAGCCCCAGCATTTT. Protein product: CSVEEGGQPQHF.

CDR3 bases: TGCAGTGCTAGAGCCCCTAGCGGGAACACAGATACGCAGTATTTT. Translated, it gives CSARAPSGNTDTQYF. The J gene is TRBJ2-3, the V gene TRBV20-1; TRBD2 agrees at 9 bases. This CDR3 contains 15 residues. Losses at the gene ends were 1 base for V and 2 bases for J; bases not matched to a gene: 4. In germline, CDR1 is DFQATT, CDR2 SNEGSKA (reference sequence).

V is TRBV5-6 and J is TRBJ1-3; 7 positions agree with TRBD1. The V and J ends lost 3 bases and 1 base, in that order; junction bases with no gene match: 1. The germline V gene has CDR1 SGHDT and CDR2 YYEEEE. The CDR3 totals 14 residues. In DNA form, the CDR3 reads TGTGCCAGCAGCTGGGGACAGTCTGGAAACACCATATATTTT. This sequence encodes CASSWGQSGNTIYF.

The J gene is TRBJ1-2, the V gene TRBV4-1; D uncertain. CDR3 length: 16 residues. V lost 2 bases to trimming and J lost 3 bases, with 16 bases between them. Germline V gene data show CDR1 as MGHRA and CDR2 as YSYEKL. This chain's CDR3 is CASSQIGPRNDYGYTF. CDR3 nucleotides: TGCGCCAGCAGCCAAATCGGACCGAGAAATGACTATGGCTACACCTTC.

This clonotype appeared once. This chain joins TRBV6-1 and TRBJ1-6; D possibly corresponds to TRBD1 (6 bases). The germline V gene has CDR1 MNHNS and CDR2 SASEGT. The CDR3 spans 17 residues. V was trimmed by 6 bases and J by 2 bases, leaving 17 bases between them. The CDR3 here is CASRAATGGTYNSPLHF. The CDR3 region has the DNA TGTGCCAGCAGGGCGGCGACAGGAGGAACCTATAATTCACCCCTCCACTTT.

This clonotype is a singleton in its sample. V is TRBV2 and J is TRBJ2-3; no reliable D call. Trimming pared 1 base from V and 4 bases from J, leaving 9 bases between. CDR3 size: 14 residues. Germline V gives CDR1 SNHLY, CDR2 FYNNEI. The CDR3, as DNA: TGTGCCAGCAGTGAAGTTCTGGCGGCAGATACGCAGTATTTT. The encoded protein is CASSEVLAADTQYF.

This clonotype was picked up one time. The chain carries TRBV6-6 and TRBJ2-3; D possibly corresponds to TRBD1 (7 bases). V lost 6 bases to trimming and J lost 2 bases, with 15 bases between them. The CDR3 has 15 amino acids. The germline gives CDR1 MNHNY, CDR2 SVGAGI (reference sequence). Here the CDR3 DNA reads TGTGCCAGCAGAGGCGGGACAGCCTCCACAGATACGCAGTATTTT. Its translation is CASRGGTASTDTQYF.

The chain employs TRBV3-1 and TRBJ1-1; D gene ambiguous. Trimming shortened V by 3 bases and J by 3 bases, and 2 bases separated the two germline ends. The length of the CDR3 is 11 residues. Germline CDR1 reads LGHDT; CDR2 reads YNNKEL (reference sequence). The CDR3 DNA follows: TGTGCCAGCAGCCAGGACACTGAAGCTTTCTTT. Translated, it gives CASSQDTEAFF.

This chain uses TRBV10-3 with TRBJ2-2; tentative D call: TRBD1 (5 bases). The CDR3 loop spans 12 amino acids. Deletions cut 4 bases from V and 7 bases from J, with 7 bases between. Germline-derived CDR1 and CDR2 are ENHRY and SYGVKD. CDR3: CAISGGGGELFF. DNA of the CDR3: TGTGCCATCAGTGGGGGCGGCGGGGAGCTGTTTTTT.

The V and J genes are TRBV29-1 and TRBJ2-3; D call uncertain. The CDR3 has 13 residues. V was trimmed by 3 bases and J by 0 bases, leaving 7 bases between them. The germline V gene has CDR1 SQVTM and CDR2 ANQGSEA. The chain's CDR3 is CSVEDPSTDTQYF. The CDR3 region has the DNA TGCAGCGTTGAGGACCCTAGCACAGATACGCAGTATTTT.

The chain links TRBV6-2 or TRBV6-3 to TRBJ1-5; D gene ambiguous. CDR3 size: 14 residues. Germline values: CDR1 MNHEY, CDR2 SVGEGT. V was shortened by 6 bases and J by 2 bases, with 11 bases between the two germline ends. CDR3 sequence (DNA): TGTGCCAGCAGAGTGTGGATCCGCAATCAGCCCCAGCATTTT. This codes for CASRVWIRNQPQHF.

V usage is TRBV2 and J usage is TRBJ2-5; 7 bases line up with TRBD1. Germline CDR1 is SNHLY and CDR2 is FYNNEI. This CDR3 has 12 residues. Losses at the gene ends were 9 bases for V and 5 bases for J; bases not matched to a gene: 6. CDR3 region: CASKGAGETQYF. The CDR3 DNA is TGTGCCAGTAAGGGGGCAGGGGAGACCCAGTACTTC.

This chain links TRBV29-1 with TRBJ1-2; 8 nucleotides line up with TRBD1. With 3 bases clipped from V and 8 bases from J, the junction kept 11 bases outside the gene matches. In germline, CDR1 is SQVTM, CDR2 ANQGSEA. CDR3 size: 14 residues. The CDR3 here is CSVEDRVFPIGYTF. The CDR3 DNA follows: TGCAGCGTTGAGGACAGGGTGTTCCCTATCGGCTACACCTTC.

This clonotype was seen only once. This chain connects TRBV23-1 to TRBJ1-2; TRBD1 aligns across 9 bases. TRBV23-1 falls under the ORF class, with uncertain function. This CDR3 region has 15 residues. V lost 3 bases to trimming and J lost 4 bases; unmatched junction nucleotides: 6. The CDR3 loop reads CASSHPGQGIYGYTF. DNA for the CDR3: TGCGCCAGCAGTCATCCGGGACAGGGCATCTATGGCTACACCTTC.

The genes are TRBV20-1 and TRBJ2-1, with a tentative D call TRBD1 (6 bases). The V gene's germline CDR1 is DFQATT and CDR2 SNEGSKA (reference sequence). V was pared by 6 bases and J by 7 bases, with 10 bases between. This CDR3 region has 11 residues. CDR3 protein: CSAPGVNEQFF. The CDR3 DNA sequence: TGCAGTGCCCCAGGGGTGAATGAGCAGTTCTTC.

For the CDR3, the DNA is TGTGCCAGCAGTTTTGGCGCCCGGACTTCGCTCCCAGATACGCAGTATTTT. Amino acid sequence: CASSFGARTSLPDTQYF. This chain joins TRBV12-3 or TRBV12-4 and TRBJ2-3; tentative D call: TRBD2 (5 bases). This CDR3 spans 17 amino acids. Trimming took off 3 bases at V and 4 bases at J, with 20 bases between the two ends.